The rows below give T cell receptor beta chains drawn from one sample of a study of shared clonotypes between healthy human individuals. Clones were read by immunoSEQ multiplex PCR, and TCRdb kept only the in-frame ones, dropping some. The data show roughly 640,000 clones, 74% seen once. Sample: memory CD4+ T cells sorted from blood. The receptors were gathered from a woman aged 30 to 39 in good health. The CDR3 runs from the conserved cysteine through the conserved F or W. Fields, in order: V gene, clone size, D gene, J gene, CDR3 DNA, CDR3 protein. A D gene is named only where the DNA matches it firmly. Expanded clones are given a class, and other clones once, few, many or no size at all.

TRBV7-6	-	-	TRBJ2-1	TGTGCCAGCAGCTTAGCGGTGGGGAGCAAGCAGTTCTTC	CASSLAVGSKQFF
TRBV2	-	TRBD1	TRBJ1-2	TGTGCCAGCAGGAGGGACAGCACTAACTATGGCTACACCTTC	CASRRDSTNYGYTF
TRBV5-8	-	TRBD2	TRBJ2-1	TGTGCCAGCAGCCGGGGACTAGCGGGCCGACGAAGATACAATGAGCAGTTCTTC	CASSRGLAGRRRYNEQFF
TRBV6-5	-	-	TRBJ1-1	TGTGCCAGCAGTGCGCAGGTGGACACTGAAGCTTTCTTT	CASSAQVDTEAFF
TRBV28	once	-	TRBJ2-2	TGCGCGGCGTGGGAAAGGAACACCGGGGAGCTGTTTTTT	CAAWERNTGELFF
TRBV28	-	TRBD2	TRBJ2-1	TGTGCCAGCAGTTTCCCACTAGCGGGAGAAGACAATGAGCAGTTCTTC	CASSFPLAGEDNEQFF
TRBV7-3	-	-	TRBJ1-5	TGTGCCAGCAGCCCGAACAGGGATCAGCCCCAGCATTTT	CASSPNRDQPQHF
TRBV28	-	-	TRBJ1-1	TGTGCCAGCAGTTTTTCACGGCGGGGGGGCTCTGAAGCTTTCTTT	CASSFSRRGGSEAFF
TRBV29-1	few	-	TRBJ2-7	TGCAGCGTCGCCGGGACTGAGCCCTACGAGCAGTACTTC	CSVAGTEPYEQYF
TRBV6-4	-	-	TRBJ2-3	TGTGCCAGCAGCGCCATGGGGGATACGCAGTATTTT	CASSAMGDTQYF
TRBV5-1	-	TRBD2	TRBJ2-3	TGCGCCAGCATTGGCGGGAGTACAGATACGCAGTATTTT	CASIGGSTDTQYF
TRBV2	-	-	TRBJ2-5	TGTGCCAGCAGCCAGGGGTACCAAGAGACCCAGTACTTC	CASSQGYQETQYF
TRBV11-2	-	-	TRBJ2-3	TGTGCCAGCAGCTTATTTGCCGGAGGGCAGTATTTT	CASSLFAGGQYF
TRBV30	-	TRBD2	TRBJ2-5	TGTGCCTGGGGCCGGGGGGGGCTTGAGACCCAGTACTTC	CAWGRGGLETQYF
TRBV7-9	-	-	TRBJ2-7	TGTGCCAGCAGCTTAGGCCTAAGCTCCTACGAGCAGTACTTC	CASSLGLSSYEQYF
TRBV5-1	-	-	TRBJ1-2	TGCGCCAGCAGCCCCGACAGAGTCAACTATGGCTACACCTTC	CASSPDRVNYGYTF
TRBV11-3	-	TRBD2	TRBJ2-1	TGTGCCAGCAGCTCCGGGACTAGCGGGTCGGATGAGCAGTTCTTC	CASSSGTSGSDEQFF
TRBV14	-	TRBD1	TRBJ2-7	TGTGCCAGCAGCCTTGGACAGGGAAAGAGCTCCTACGAGCAGTACTTC	CASSLGQGKSSYEQYF
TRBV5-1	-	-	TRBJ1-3	TGCGCCAGCAGCTTGTACGGACTGGCCGACTCTGGAAACACCATATATTTT	CASSLYGLADSGNTIYF
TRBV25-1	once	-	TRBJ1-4	TGTGCCAGCAGTGAACCGGGGGCGATTAATGAAAAACTGTTTTTT	CASSEPGAINEKLFF
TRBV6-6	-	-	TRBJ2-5	TGTGCCAGCAGTTACGCGGCAGCACAAGAGACCCAGTACTTC	CASSYAAAQETQYF
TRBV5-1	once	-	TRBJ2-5	TGCGCCAGCAGCTTGAGGGTGGGCGGCCAAGAGACCCAGTACTTC	CASSLRVGGQETQYF
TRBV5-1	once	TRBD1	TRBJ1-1	TGCGCCAGCAGCGTCCGGGACAGGGGTGGAACTGAAGCTTTCTTT	CASSVRDRGGTEAFF
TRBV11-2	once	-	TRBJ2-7	TGTGCCAGCAGACCGTTCCCTAAGGGTTCGCTCTCCTACGAGCAGTACTTC	CASRPFPKGSLSYEQYF
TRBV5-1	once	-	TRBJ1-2	TGCGCCAGCAGCTCCTCAGGGTCCCGCAACTATGGCTACACCTTC	CASSSSGSRNYGYTF
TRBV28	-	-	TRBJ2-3	TGTGCCAGCAGTTTAATCCGGGATAGAGGGGGTACGCAGTATTTT	CASSLIRDRGGTQYF
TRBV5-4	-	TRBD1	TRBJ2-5	TGTGCCAGCAGCTCCGACCACAGGGGGCGCATAGAGACCCAGTACTTC	CASSSDHRGRIETQYF
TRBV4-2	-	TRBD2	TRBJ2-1	TGTGCCAGCAGCCCGACTAGCGGGAGTTGGAATGAGCAGTTCTTC	CASSPTSGSWNEQFF
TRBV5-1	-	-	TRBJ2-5	TGCGCCAGCAGCTCCTCCTTTCAAGAGACCCAGTACTTC	CASSSSFQETQYF
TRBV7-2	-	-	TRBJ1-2	TGTGCCAGCAGCCGAGGGGGGGACTATGGCTACACCTTC	CASSRGGDYGYTF
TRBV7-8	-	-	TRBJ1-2	TGTGCCAGCAGCTTAGAGTATGCCTATGGCTACACCTTC	CASSLEYAYGYTF
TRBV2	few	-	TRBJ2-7	TGTGCCAGCAGTGGGCCTTGGGGCTACGGCTCCTACGAGCAGTACTTC	CASSGPWGYGSYEQYF
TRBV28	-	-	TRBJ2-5	TGTGCCAGCATGGGCTGGGAGACCCAGTACTTC	CASMGWETQYF
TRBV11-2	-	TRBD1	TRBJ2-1	TGTGCCAGCAGCGCAGGGGGAGTCAATGAGCAGTTCTTC	CASSAGGVNEQFF
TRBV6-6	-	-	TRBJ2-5	TGTGCCAGCAGTTCCCACATCCCTGGCGGAGAGACCCAGTACTTC	CASSSHIPGGETQYF
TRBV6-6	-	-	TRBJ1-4	TGTGCCAGCAGTTCGGACGCGGTAGCTAATGAAAAACTGTTTTTT	CASSSDAVANEKLFF
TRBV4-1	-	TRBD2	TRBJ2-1	TGCGCCAGCAGCCAGGACCAGCTAGCGGGTGGTCGTAATGAGCAGTTCTTC	CASSQDQLAGGRNEQFF
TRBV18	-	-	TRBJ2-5	TGTGCCAGCTCACCCTCCGCTGGTGAGACCCAGTACTTC	CASSPSAGETQYF
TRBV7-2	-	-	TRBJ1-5	TGTGCCAGCAGCTTAGCCTTCGGGCTATCGGAGCCCCAGCATTTT	CASSLAFGLSEPQHF
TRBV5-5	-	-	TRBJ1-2	TGTGCCAGCAGCTTCAGTTCAGGGAACTATGGCTACACCTTC	CASSFSSGNYGYTF
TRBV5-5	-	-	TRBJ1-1	TGTGCCAGCAGCTTGGAGGGTAGCACTGAAGCTTTCTTT	CASSLEGSTEAFF
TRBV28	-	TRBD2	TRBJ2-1	TGTGCCAGCAGGGGGGACGGACTAGCGGTTGATTACAATGAGCAGTTCTTC	CASRGDGLAVDYNEQFF
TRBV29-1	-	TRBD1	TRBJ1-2	TGCAGCGTGGCCCGGACAGGGTACACTAATGGCTACACCTTC	CSVARTGYTNGYTF
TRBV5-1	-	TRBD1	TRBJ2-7	TGCGCCAGCAGCTTGGACGGGACAGCCTACGAGCAGTACTTC	CASSLDGTAYEQYF
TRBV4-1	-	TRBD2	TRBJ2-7	TGCGCCAGCAGCCAAGAACTTTGGGGGTCTAGCGGGAGATCTTACGAGCAGTACTTC	CASSQELWGSSGRSYEQYF
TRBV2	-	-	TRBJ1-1	TGTGCCAGCAGTGTGCGAAACTTTGAAGCTTTCTTT	CASSVRNFEAFF
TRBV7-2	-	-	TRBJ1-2	TGTGCCAGCAGCTGGACCAGGTTAGGGCAGGGAGCTAACTATGGCTACACCTTC	CASSWTRLGQGANYGYTF
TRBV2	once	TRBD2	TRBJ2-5	TGTGGTAAACTAGCGGGGCCGCCCGAGTACTTC	CGKLAGPPEYF
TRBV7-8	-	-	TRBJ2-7	TGTGCCAGCAGCTTAGGCAGCGGGACACCAGAGCAGTACTTC	CASSLGSGTPEQYF
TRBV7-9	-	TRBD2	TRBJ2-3	TGTGCCAGCAGGGAAACTAGCGGGGTCACAGATACGCAGTATTTT	CASRETSGVTDTQYF
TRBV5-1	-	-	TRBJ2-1	TGCGCCAGCAGCTTGCTAAGTCTGGACAATGAGCAGTTCTTC	CASSLLSLDNEQFF
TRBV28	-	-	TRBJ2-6	TGTGCCAGCAGGAGCAGGGTGAGAAGCTCTGGGGCCAACGTCCTGACTTTC	CASRSRVRSSGANVLTF
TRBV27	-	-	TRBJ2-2	TGTGCCAGCAGTTCCGGACTGTTGGCCGGGGAGCTGTTTTTT	CASSSGLLAGELFF
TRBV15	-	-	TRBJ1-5	TGTGCCACCAGCAGAGAACAGGGCAGGGCAGACAATCAGCCCCAGCATTTT	CATSREQGRADNQPQHF
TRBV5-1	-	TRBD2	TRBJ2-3	TGCGCCAGCAGCTGGGGACTAGAAACAGATACGCAGTATTTT	CASSWGLETDTQYF